Presented here are 21 T cell receptor beta chains from one specimen sequenced in a study of blood T cell repertoires in COVID-19. Assay: immunoSEQ multiplex PCR; the TCRdb copy retains only in-frame clones and omits some. The data contain 80,000 to 90,000 clones, about 88% of them singletons. The sample comprised peripheral blood. The receptor source for this set is a man aged 35-49 years with acute or convalescent COVID-19.

The rearrangement links TRBV5-1 to TRBJ1-3; D is ambiguous. Germline CDR1 and CDR2: SGHRS and YFSETQ. V gave up 4 bases and J gave up 0 bases, with 14 bases separating them. This CDR3 region has 16 residues. The CDR3 nucleotides read TGCGCCAGCAGCCCTGGGTCAGCGAGCTCTGGAAACACCATATATTTT. It codes for CASSPGSASSGNTIYF.

V and J are TRBV5-1 and TRBJ2-5, with TRBD2 identical over 16 bases. In germline, CDR1 is SGHRS, CDR2 YFSETQ. With 1 base clipped from V and 6 bases from J, the junction kept 6 bases outside the gene matches. The CDR3 is 17 amino acids. In DNA form, the CDR3 reads TGCGCCAGCAGCTTGCCCGGGACTAGCGGGGGGGGAAAGACCCAGTACTTC. This sequence encodes CASSLPGTSGGGKTQYF.

This clone was found a few times. V usage is TRBV11-3 and J usage is TRBJ2-1; 9 bases fit TRBD2. There are 15 residues in the CDR3. V shed 4 bases, J shed 7 bases, and the junction held 8 bases outside the gene matches. Germline V gene sequence: CDR1 SGHNT, CDR2 YENEEA. CDR3 nucleotides: TGTGCCAGCAGCTCCGCTAGCGGGGCTGGGAATGAGCAGTTCTTC. This gives the protein CASSSASGAGNEQFF.

There are a few counts of this clone. This chain links TRBV6-2 or TRBV6-3 with TRBJ1-5, with TRBD1 matching over 10 bases. Germline-derived CDR1 and CDR2 are MNHEY and SVGEGT. The V and J ends lost 2 bases and 6 bases, in that order; junction bases with no gene match: 4. This CDR3 has 15 amino acids. Here the CDR3 DNA reads TGTGCCAGCAGTTACCCGGGACAGGGGATTCAGCCCCAGCATTTT. As protein: CASSYPGQGIQPQHF.

This clone was seen only a few times. The chain is built from TRBV5-5 and TRBJ2-6, with D maybe TRBD1 (5 bases). V shed 0 bases and J shed 0 bases, with 7 bases lying between them. The V gene's germline CDR1 is SGHKS and CDR2 YYEKEE (reference sequence). The CDR3 sequence is 16 residues long. The CDR3 DNA is TGTGCCAGCAGCTTGGGACAGTTCTCTGGGGCCAACGTCCTGACTTTC. It yields the protein CASSLGQFSGANVLTF.

The chain combines TRBV19 with TRBJ2-1; TRBD1 aligns across 10 bases. CDR3 length equals 18 residues. The germline V gene encodes CDR1 LNHDA and CDR2 SQIVND (reference sequence). The V gene end was trimmed by 5 bases and the J gene end by 7 bases; junction bases not matched to a gene: 17. CDR3 protein: CASSLIPGRDRGRNEQFF. In DNA, the CDR3 is TGTGCCAGTAGTTTAATACCCGGACGGGACAGGGGTCGGAATGAGCAGTTCTTC. Full variable domain (missing parts from reference TRBV19 and TRBJ2-1): DGGITQSPKYLFRKEGQNVTLSCEQNLNHDAMYWYRQDPGQGLRLIYYSQIVNDFQKGDIAEGYSVSREKKESFPLTVTSAQKNPTAFYLCASSLIPGRDRGRNEQFFGPGTRLTVL.

The rearrangement links TRBV4-2 to TRBJ2-1; TRBD2 agrees at 10 bases. Trimming at V came to 2 bases and at J to 2 bases, leaving 6 bases not matched to a gene. Germline CDR1 and CDR2: LGHNA and YNFKEQ. The CDR3 contains 17 residues. The CDR3 region has the DNA TGTGCCAGCAGCCAATACCCTAGCGGGAGCCCCTACAATGAGCAGTTCTTC. This codes for CASSQYPSGSPYNEQFF.

The rearrangement joins TRBV13 to TRBJ2-1; D is undetermined. The CDR3 sequence is 15 residues long. CDR1 and CDR2 from the germline V gene are PRHDT and FYEKMQ (reference sequence). The ends were cut back, 5 bases at V and 3 bases at J, with 14 bases in the middle. The CDR3 here is CASSLAPTFYNEQFF. CDR3 nucleotides: TGTGCCAGCAGCCTGGCACCCACCTTCTACAATGAGCAGTTCTTC.

The V and J genes are TRBV2 and TRBJ1-3; D not certain. Between the trimmed V and J ends, which lost 4 bases and 0 bases, there was a span of 4 bases. Germline CDR1 is SNHLY and CDR2 is FYNNEI. This CDR3 is built from 13 residues. CDR3 residues: CASSVNSGNTIYF. The CDR3 DNA sequence: TGTGCCAGCAGTGTCAACTCTGGAAACACCATATATTTT.

J is TRBJ2-4 and V is TRBV5-4; 10 nucleotides line up with TRBD2. CDR1 and CDR2 (germline): SGHNT, YYREEE (reference sequence). V dropped 3 bases and J dropped 9; count of bases not matched to a gene: 9. The CDR3 runs 15 residues. The CDR3 protein is CASSSSGGRVLIQYF. CDR3 DNA: TGTGCCAGCAGCTCTAGCGGGGGAAGGGTACTCATTCAGTACTTC.

This sequence joins TRBV7-9 and TRBJ1-1; D ambiguous. The germline V and J ends were trimmed by 4 bases and 1 base, with 13 bases remaining between them. In germline, CDR1 is SEHNR, CDR2 FQNEAQ (reference sequence). This CDR3 is built from 15 residues. The CDR3 bases are TGTGCCAGCAGCTACGCCGACATATCGAACACTGAAGCTTTCTTT. This encodes CASSYADISNTEAFF.

V is TRBV3-1 (or the pseudogene TRBV3-2) and J is TRBJ2-7; a weak D match, TRBD1 (5 bases). Germline CDR1 reads LGHDT; CDR2 reads YNNKEL (reference sequence). CDR3 length: 15 residues. V was cut by 0 bases and J by 0 bases, with 9 bases left in between. The CDR3: CASSQEQTVSYEQYF. For the CDR3, the DNA is TGTGCCAGCAGCCAAGAGCAGACAGTCTCCTACGAGCAGTACTTC.

V gene TRBV5-4 combines with J gene TRBJ1-3; 10 bases agree with TRBD1. This CDR3 is 17 amino acids long. From germline, CDR1 is SGHNT and CDR2 YYREEE (reference sequence). V lost 1 base, J lost 5 bases, and 9 bases stayed unmatched. The DNA for the CDR3 is TGTGCCAGCAGCTTGTCCCCGGGACAGGGGTGGAGAAACACCATATATTTT. The encoded protein is CASSLSPGQGWRNTIYF. Full variable domain (outside the CDR3, taken from reference TRBV5-4 and TRBJ1-3): ETGVTQSPTHLIKTRGQQVTLRCSSQSGHNTVSWYQQALGQGPQFIFQYYREEENGRGNFPPRFSGLQFPNYSSELNVNALELDDSALYLCASSLSPGQGWRNTIYFGEGSWLTVV.

The chain links TRBV23-1 to TRBJ1-5, with 8 bases that match TRBD1. TRBV23-1 qualifies as an ORF whose function is uncertain. The CDR3 extends over 13 amino acids. V lost 3 bases, J lost 8 bases, and 3 bases stayed unmatched. CDR3 region: CASSHPDREPQHF. DNA of the CDR3: TGCGCCAGCAGTCACCCGGACAGGGAGCCCCAGCATTTT.

The chain has TRBV5-1 and TRBJ2-3; 8 bases align to TRBD1. V dropped 2 bases and J dropped 2; count of bases not matched to a gene: 7. The CDR3 is 16 amino acids. Germline CDR1 reads SGHRS; CDR2 reads YFSETQ. The CDR3 DNA sequence: TGCGCCAGCAGCTTCTCGACAGGGGTCCTCACAGATACGCAGTATTTT. Its translation is CASSFSTGVLTDTQYF.

The V gene is TRBV15, the J gene TRBJ2-5, with a weak D call TRBD2 (6 bases). This CDR3 is built from 16 residues. Germline CDR1 reads LNHNV; CDR2 reads YYDKDF (reference sequence). V was shortened by 1 base and J by 5 bases, with 17 bases between the two germline ends. The CDR3 DNA reads as TGTGCCACCAGCAGAGTGGAGGGAACCAGCTCGGAGACCCAGTACTTC. Its protein is CATSRVEGTSSETQYF.

The rearrangement joins TRBV5-6 to TRBJ2-3; maybe TRBD2 (7 bases). The CDR3 runs 14 residues. Germline CDR1 and CDR2: SGHDT and YYEEEE. V dropped 2 bases and J dropped 3 bases, with 10 bases sitting between them. CDR3 region: CASSFGGRTDTQYF. CDR3 sequence (DNA): TGTGCCAGCAGCTTCGGGGGGCGTACAGATACGCAGTATTTT.

V usage is TRBV6-5 and J usage is TRBJ1-1, with TRBD1 matching over 8 bases. V lost 7 bases, J lost 5 bases, and 9 bases stayed unmatched. This CDR3 spans 14 amino acids. Germline V gives CDR1 MNHEY, CDR2 SVGAGI. CDR3 region: CASNPNRGRTEAFF. DNA of the CDR3: TGTGCCAGCAACCCAAACAGGGGGAGGACTGAAGCTTTCTTT.

V usage is TRBV11-1 and J usage is TRBJ2-7; 8 bases map to TRBD1. CDR1 and CDR2 from the germline V gene are SGHAT and FQDESV (reference sequence). The CDR3 length is 13 residues. The V segment lost 6 bases and the J segment 1 base; nucleotides outside the gene matches: 2. Written as DNA, the CDR3 is TGTGCCAGCAGGGACAGGGTTTCCTACGAGCAGTACTTC. Its protein is CASRDRVSYEQYF.

The chain is built from TRBV6-1 and TRBJ1-6, with D tentatively TRBD1 (5 bases). CDR1 is MNHNS, CDR2 SASEGT, per germline. The CDR3 runs 15 residues. The V end lost 2 bases, the J end lost 10 bases, and 15 bases lay between the germline ends. CDR3 in amino acids: CASSEYGGLNSPLHF. CDR3 nucleotides: TGTGCCAGCAGTGAATACGGGGGATTAAACTCACCCCTCCACTTT.

The gene calls are TRBV6-5 and TRBJ1-2; no definite D call. The CDR3 loop spans 13 amino acids. Germline V gene data show CDR1 as MNHEY and CDR2 as SVGAGI. Trimming shortened V by 1 base and J by 6 bases, and 9 bases separated the two germline ends. CDR3 in DNA: TGTGCCAGCAGTTACTTTTCGGGTGATGGCTACACCTTC. As protein: CASSYFSGDGYTF.